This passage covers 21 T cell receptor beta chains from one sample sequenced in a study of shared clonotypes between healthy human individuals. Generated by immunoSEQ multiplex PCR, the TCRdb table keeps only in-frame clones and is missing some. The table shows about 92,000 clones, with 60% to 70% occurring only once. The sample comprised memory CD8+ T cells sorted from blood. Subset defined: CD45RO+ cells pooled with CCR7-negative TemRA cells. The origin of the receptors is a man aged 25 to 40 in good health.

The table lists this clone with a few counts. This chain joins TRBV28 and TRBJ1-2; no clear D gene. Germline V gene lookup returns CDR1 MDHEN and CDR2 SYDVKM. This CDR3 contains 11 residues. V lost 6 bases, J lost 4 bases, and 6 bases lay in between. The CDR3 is CASSHTYGYTF. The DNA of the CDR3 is TGTGCCAGCAGCCACACCTATGGCTACACCTTC.

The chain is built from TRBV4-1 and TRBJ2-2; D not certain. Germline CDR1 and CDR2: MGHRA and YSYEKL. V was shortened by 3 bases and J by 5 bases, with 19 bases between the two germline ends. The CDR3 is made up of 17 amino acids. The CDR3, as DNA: TGCGCCAGCAGCCACGAAATTCCAGTGAGGCGAACCGGGGAGCTGTTTTTT. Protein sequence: CASSHEIPVRRTGELFF.

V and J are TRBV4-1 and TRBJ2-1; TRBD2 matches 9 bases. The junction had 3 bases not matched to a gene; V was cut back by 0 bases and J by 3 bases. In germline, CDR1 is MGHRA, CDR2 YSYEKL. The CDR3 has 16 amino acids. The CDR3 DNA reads TGCGCCAGCAGCCAAGAAGATAGCGGGGGCTACAATGAGCAGTTCTTC. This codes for CASSQEDSGGYNEQFF.

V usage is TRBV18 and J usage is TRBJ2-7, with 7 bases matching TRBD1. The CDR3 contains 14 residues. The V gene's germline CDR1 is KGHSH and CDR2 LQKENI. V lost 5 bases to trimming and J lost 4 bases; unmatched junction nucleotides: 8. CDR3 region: CASSATGVPYEQYF. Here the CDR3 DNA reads TGTGCCAGCTCAGCTACAGGGGTTCCTTACGAGCAGTACTTC. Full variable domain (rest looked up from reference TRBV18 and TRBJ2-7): NAGVMQNPRHLVRRRGQEARLRCSPMKGHSHVYWYRQLPEEGLKFMVYLQKENIIDESGMPKERFSAEFPKEGPSILRIQQVVRGDSAAYFCASSATGVPYEQYFGPGTRLTVT.

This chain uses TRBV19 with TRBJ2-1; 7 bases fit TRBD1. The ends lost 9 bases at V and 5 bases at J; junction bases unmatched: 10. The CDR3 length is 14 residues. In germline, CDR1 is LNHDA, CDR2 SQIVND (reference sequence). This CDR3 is CASTRQGYHNEQFF. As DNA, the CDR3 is TGTGCCAGCACCAGACAGGGTTACCACAATGAGCAGTTCTTC.

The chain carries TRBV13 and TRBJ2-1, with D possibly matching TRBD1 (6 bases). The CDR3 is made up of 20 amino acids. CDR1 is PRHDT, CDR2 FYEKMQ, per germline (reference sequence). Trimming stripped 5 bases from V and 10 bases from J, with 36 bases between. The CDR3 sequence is CASSQRGAQGPSPTLSEQFF. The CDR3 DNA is TGTGCCAGCAGCCAAAGGGGCGCGCAGGGGCCGTCTCCGACTCTATCCGAGCAGTTCTTC.

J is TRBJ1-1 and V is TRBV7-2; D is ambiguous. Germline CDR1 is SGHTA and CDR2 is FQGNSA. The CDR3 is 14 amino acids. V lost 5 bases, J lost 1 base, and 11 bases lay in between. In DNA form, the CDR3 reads TGTGCCAGCAGCCTATCGTGGGGGAACACTGAAGCTTTCTTT. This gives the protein CASSLSWGNTEAFF.

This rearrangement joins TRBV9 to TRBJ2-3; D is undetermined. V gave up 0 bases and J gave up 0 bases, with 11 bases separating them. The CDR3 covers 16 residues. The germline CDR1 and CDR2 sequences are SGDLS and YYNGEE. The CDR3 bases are TGTGCCAGCAGCGTAGTTTCAGGTATTAGCACAGATACGCAGTATTTT. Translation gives CASSVVSGISTDTQYF.

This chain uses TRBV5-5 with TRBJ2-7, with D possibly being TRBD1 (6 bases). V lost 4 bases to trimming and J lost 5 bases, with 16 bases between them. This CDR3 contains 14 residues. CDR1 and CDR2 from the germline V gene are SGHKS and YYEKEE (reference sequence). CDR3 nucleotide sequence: TGTGCCAGCAGCCCCGAGGGGGATTGGGACGAGCAGTACTTC. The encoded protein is CASSPEGDWDEQYF.

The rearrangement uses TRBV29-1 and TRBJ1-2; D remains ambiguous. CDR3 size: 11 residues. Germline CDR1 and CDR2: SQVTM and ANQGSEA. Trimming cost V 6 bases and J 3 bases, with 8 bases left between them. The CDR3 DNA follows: TGCAGCGTGAGGGAAGACTATGGCTACACCTTC. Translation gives CSVREDYGYTF.

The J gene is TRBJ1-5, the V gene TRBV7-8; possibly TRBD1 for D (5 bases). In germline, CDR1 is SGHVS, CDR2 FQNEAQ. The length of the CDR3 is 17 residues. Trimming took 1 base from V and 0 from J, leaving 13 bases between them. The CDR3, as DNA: TGTGCCAGCAGCTTAGGTACCAGGGCCGATAGCAATCAGCCCCAGCATTTT. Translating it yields CASSLGTRADSNQPQHF. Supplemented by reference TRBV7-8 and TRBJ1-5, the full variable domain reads GAGVSQSPRYKVAKRGQDVALRCDPISGHVSLFWYQQALGQGPEFLTYFQNEAQLDKSGLPSDRFFAERPEGSVSTLKIQRTQQEDSAVYLCASSLGTRADSNQPQHFGDGTRLSIL.

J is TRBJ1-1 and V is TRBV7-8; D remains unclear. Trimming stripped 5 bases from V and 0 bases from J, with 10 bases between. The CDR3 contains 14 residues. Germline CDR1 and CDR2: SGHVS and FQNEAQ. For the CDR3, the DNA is TGTGCCAGCAGCCCGATTGCGGTGAACACTGAAGCTTTCTTT. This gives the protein CASSPIAVNTEAFF.

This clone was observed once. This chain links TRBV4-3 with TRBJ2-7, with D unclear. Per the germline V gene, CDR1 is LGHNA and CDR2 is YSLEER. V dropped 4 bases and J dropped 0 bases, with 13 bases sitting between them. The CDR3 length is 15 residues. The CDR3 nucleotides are TGCGCCAGCAGCCCCGGCTGGGAAAGCTCCTACGAGCAGTACTTC. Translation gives CASSPGWESSYEQYF.

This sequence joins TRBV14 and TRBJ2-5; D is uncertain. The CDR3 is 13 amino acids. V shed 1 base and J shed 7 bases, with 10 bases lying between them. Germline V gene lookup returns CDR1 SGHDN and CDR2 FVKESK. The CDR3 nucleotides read TGTGCCAGCAGCCAAGCGGCTCTGGGGACCCAGTACTTC. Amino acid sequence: CASSQAALGTQYF. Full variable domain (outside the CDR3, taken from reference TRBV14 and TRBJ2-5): EAGVTQFPSHSVIEKGQTVTLRCDPISGHDNLYWYRRVMGKEIKFLLHFVKESKQDESGMPNNRFLAERTGGTYSTLKVQPAELEDSGVYFCASSQAALGTQYFGPGTRLLVL.

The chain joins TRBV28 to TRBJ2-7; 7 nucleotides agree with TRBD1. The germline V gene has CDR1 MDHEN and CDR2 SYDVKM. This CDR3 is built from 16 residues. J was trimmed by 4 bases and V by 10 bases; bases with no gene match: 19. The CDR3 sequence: CAILGQARVGGYEQYF. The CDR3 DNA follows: TGTGCCATCCTTGGACAGGCCAGGGTTGGCGGGTACGAGCAGTACTTC.

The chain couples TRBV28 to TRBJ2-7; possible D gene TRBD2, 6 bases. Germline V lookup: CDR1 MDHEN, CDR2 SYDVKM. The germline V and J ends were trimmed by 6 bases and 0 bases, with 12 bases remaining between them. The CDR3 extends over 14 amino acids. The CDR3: CASSRLVFSYEQYF. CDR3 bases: TGTGCCAGCAGCCGACTAGTCTTCTCCTACGAGCAGTACTTC.

The CDR3 here is CASSQPGVADTQYF. CDR3 DNA: TGCGCCAGCAGCCAGCCCGGGGTCGCAGATACGCAGTATTTT. The rearrangement links TRBV4-1 to TRBJ2-3; a possible D gene is TRBD2 (5 bases). CDR1 is MGHRA, CDR2 YSYEKL, per germline. Trimming removed 3 bases at V and 4 bases at J, with 11 bases between. CDR3 length equals 14 residues.

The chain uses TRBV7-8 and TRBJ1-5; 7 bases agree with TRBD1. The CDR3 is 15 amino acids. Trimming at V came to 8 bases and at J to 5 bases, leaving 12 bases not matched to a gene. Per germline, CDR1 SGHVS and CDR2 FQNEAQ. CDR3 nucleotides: TGTGCCAGCGCTAAGGACCGGGACAGATATCAGCCCCAGCATTTT. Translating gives CASAKDRDRYQPQHF.

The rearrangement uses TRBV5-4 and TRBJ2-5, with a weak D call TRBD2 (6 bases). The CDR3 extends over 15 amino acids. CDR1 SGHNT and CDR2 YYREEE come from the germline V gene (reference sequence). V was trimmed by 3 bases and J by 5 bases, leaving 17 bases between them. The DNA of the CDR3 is TGTGCCAGCAGCTCCCGACTAGAGAGCAAGGAGACCCAGTACTTC. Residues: CASSSRLESKETQYF.

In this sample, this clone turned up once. The CDR3 loop is CASSVSPLSTDTQYF. CDR3 nucleotide sequence: TGTGCCAGCAGCGTCAGCCCTCTTAGCACAGATACGCAGTATTTT. This chain links TRBV9 with TRBJ2-3, with D unresolved. The CDR3 is made up of 15 amino acids. V lost 2 bases, J lost 0 bases, and 10 bases lay in between. Germline CDR1 reads SGDLS; CDR2 reads YYNGEE.

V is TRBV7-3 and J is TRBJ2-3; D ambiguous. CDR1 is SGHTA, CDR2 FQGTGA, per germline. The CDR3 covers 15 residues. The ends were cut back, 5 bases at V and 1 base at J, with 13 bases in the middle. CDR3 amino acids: CASSATAFGTDTQYF. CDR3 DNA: TGTGCCAGCAGCGCTACAGCGTTCGGCACAGATACGCAGTATTTT.